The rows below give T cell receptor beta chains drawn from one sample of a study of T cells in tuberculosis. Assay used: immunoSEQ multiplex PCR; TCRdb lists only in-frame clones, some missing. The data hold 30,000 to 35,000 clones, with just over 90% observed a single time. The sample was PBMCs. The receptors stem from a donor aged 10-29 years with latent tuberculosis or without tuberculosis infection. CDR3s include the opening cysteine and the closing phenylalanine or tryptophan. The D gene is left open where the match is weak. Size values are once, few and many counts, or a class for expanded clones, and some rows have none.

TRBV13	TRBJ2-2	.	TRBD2	CASSPGLAGGGELFF	TGTGCCAGCAGCCCCGGACTAGCGGGAGGCGGGGAGCTGTTTTTT
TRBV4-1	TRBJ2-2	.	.	CASSQDQRITGELFF	TGCGCCAGCAGCCAAGATCAGAGGATAACCGGGGAGCTGTTTTTT
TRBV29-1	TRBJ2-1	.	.	CSVSQGESYNEQFF	TGCAGCGTTTCCCAGGGCGAATCCTACAATGAGCAGTTCTTC
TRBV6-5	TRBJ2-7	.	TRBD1	CASSLRGQPYEQYF	TGTGCCAGCAGCCTCAGGGGACAGCCCTACGAGCAGTACTTC
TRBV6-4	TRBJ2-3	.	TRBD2	CASSATSGGTDTQYF	TGTGCCAGCAGTGCAACTAGCGGGGGCACAGATACGCAGTATTTT
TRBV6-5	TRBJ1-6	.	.	CASKPGIGSPLHF	TGTGCCAGCAAACCAGGGATCGGTTCACCCCTCCACTTT
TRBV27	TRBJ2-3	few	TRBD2	CASSFFGLAGHTSTDTQYF	TGTGCCAGCAGTTTTTTCGGACTAGCGGGGCATACTAGCACAGATACGCAGTATTTT
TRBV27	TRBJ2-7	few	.	CASSPVAGRGTYEQYF	TGTGCCAGCAGTCCCGTTGCAGGGCGTGGGACCTACGAGCAGTACTTC
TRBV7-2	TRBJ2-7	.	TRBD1	CASSLLYGTVGVLEQYF	TGTGCCAGCAGCTTATTATACGGGACAGTGGGAGTCTTAGAGCAGTACTTC
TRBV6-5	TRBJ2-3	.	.	CASKGQGDTQYF	TGTGCCAGCAAGGGCCAGGGAGATACGCAGTATTTT
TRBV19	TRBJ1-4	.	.	CASSVGRTVNEKLFF	TGTGCCAGTAGTGTTGGACGGACTGTAAATGAAAAACTGTTTTTT
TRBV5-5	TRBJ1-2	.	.	CASRYRVRVGAYGYTF	TGTGCCAGCAGGTATAGGGTCAGGGTTGGGGCGTATGGCTACACCTTC
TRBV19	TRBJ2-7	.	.	CASSIAGRQGTSPFYEQYF	TGTGCCAGTAGTATAGCAGGTCGGCAGGGGACCTCTCCCTTCTACGAGCAGTACTTC
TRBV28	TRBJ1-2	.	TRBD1	CASSRPLQGNYGYTF	TGTGCCAGCAGCCGACCCCTACAGGGGAACTATGGCTACACCTTC
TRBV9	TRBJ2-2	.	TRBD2	CASSVAYTAGGRVGELFF	TGTGCCAGCAGCGTAGCTTATACAGCGGGGGGGCGAGTCGGGGAGCTGTTTTTT
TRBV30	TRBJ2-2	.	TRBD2	CAWSVRGRAVAGELFF	TGTGCCTGGAGTGTACGGGGGAGGGCCGTAGCCGGGGAGCTGTTTTTT
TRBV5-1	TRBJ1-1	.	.	CASSSDRTFHTEAFF	TGCGCCAGCAGCTCGGACAGAACCTTTCACACTGAAGCTTTCTTT
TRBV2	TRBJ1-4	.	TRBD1	CASIGGQGAQKLFF	TGTGCCAGCATAGGGGGACAGGGGGCTCAGAAACTGTTTTTT
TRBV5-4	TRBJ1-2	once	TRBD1	CASSERRTGDYGYTF	TGTGCCAGCAGCGAACGTCGGACAGGGGACTATGGCTACACCTTC
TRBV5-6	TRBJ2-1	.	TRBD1	CASSLPQGEAYNEQFF	TGTGCCAGCAGCTTGCCCCAGGGGGAAGCCTACAATGAGCAGTTCTTC
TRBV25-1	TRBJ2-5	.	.	CASSPMETQYF	TGTGCCAGCAGTCCTATGGAGACCCAGTACTTC
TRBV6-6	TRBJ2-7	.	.	CASSQLPYEQYF	TGTGCCAGCAGTCAACTTCCCTACGAGCAGTACTTC
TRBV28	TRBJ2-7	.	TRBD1	CASSLTGQPPYEQYF	TGTGCCAGCAGTTTAACGGGACAGCCCCCCTACGAGCAGTACTTC
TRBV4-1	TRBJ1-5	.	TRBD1	CASSQVRTGVQPQHF	TGCGCCAGCAGCCAAGTTCGGACAGGGGTCCAGCCCCAGCATTTT
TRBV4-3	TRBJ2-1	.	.	CASSQGGAGRNEQFF	TGCGCCAGCAGCCAAGGCGGGGCAGGGAGGAATGAGCAGTTCTTC
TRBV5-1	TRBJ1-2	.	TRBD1	CASSYAPGQALANYGYTF	TGCGCCAGCAGCTATGCACCGGGACAGGCCCTTGCTAACTATGGCTACACCTTC
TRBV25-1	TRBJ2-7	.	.	CASGGTVYEQYF	TGTGCCAGCGGGGGGACCGTCTACGAGCAGTACTTC
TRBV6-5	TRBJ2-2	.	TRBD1	CASSYGETGIGELFF	TGTGCCAGCAGTTACGGGGAGACAGGGATCGGGGAGCTGTTTTTT
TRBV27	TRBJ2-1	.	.	CASRVQGRHEQFF	TGTGCCAGCAGGGTACAGGGAAGGCATGAGCAGTTCTTC
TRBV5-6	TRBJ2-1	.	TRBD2	CASSWTSGTHEQFF	TGTGCCAGCAGCTGGACTAGCGGTACCCATGAGCAGTTCTTC
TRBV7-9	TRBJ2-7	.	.	CASSLSGGYEQYF	TGTGCCAGCAGCTTATCCGGCGGCTACGAGCAGTACTTC
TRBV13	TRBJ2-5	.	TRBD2	CASSSRTSGGQETQYF	TGTGCCAGCAGCTCACGGACTAGCGGGGGCCAAGAGACCCAGTACTTC
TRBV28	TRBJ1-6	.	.	CASSAGQIYNSPLHF	TGTGCCAGCAGTGCAGGACAGATTTATAATTCACCCCTCCACTTT
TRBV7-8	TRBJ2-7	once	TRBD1	CASSSYRQGKQYF	TGTGCCAGCAGCTCATATCGACAGGGAAAGCAGTACTTC
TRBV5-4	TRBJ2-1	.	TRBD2	CASSSGTSPEQFF	TGTGCCAGCAGCTCGGGGACTAGTCCTGAGCAGTTCTTC
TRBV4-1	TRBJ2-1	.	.	CASSQAGSNEQFF	TGCGCCAGCAGCCAAGCAGGTAGCAATGAGCAGTTCTTC